This T cell receptor beta chain is drawn from a study of T cell responses to AZD1222 COVID-19 vaccine. The V and J ends lost 5 bases and 4 bases respectively, with 15 bases between them. Germline lookup yields CDR1 MDHEN and CDR2 SYDVKM. The length of the CDR3 is 15 residues. Libraries were prepared by immunoSEQ multiplex PCR; TCRdb keeps only in-frame clonotypes and omits some of them. This table has 100,000 to 150,000 clones, roughly 93% appearing once. Only a few counts were recorded for this clone. Its antigen is as yet unknown. The study's findings and limits: A mostly white British donor set with more females was recruited, and clonal diversity was possibly underestimated. Nearly half of spike-specific TCRs reportedly go after variant regions that carry no mutations. Spike as a whole was targeted by vaccine-associated CD4 TCRs, dominant at 160-218 and 743-854.

This sequence originates from an adult who received the AZD1222 COVID-19 vaccine. The sequences come from peripheral blood, collected 28 days after the second AZD1222 dose. This chain connects TRBV28 to TRBJ1-5; a weak D match, TRBD1 (5 bases). CDR3 in amino acids: CASSLADSRNQPQHF. Written as DNA, the CDR3 is TGTGCCAGCAGTCTTGCCGACAGTCGGAATCAGCCCCAGCATTTT.